Presented here are 21 T cell receptor beta chains from one specimen sequenced in a study of T cell responses to AZD1222 COVID-19 vaccine. The assay was immunoSEQ multiplex PCR, and TCRdb's table has in-frame clones only and misses some. The top ten hold about 50% of the sample, which has around 97,000 clones, roughly 91% seen once. The specimen was peripheral blood, collected on day 0 of AZD1222 vaccination. These receptors came from an adult in good health.

The rearrangement links TRBV18 to TRBJ1-5, with D possibly matching TRBD1 (6 bases). The CDR3 has 13 amino acids. V was cut by 5 bases and J by 8 bases, with 13 bases left in between. The germline gives CDR1 KGHSH, CDR2 LQKENI. CDR3 in DNA: TGTGCCAGCTCATCGACAGGCCAGGAGCCCCAGCATTTT. Amino acid sequence: CASSSTGQEPQHF.

V gene TRBV24-1 combines with J gene TRBJ2-1; 9 nucleotides agree with TRBD2. The CDR3 is made up of 17 amino acids. The germline CDR1 and CDR2 sequences are KGHDR and SFDVKD. V shed 3 bases and J 0 bases; nucleotides not matched to a gene: 5. CDR3 in amino acids: CATSDPGLASSYNEQFF. The CDR3 nucleotides read TGTGCCACCAGTGATCCTGGACTAGCGAGCTCCTACAATGAGCAGTTCTTC.

The chain joins TRBV4-1 to TRBJ1-4; 9 bases map to TRBD1. This CDR3 region has 16 residues. V dropped 4 bases and J dropped 5; count of bases not matched to a gene: 8. CDR1 and CDR2 from the germline V gene are MGHRA and YSYEKL. The CDR3 region is CASSPGQGPYNEKLFF. As DNA, the CDR3 is TGCGCCAGCAGCCCCGGACAGGGGCCGTACAATGAAAAACTGTTTTTT.

This chain links TRBV7-2 with TRBJ2-1; D is undetermined. This CDR3 has 13 residues. Trimming left V 10 bases short and J 5 bases short, with 15 bases between. Per germline, CDR1 SGHTA and CDR2 FQGNSA. The CDR3 spells CATSPANNNEQFF. In DNA form, the CDR3 reads TGTGCCACCTCCCCGGCGAATAACAATGAGCAGTTCTTC.

V and J are TRBV7-2 and TRBJ2-7; 13 bases agree with TRBD2. The CDR3 is 14 residues long. Losses at the gene ends were 5 bases for V and 3 bases for J; bases not matched to a gene: 1. In germline, CDR1 is SGHTA, CDR2 FQGNSA. The CDR3 spells CASSRTSGGYEQYF. Here the CDR3 DNA reads TGTGCCAGCAGCCGGACTAGCGGGGGCTACGAGCAGTACTTC.

The gene calls are TRBV5-1 and TRBJ2-2; TRBD2 is a possible D gene (5 bases). Trimming cost V 1 base and J 5 bases, with 9 bases left between them. The CDR3 consists of 14 residues. Germline V gene lookup returns CDR1 SGHRS and CDR2 YFSETQ. Written as DNA, the CDR3 is TGCGCCAGCAGCTTGTTTCCGGGAACCGGGGAGCTGTTTTTT. This sequence encodes CASSLFPGTGELFF.

A few counts support this clone. V is TRBV11-2 and J is TRBJ2-7; 8 bases map to TRBD2. Germline V gives CDR1 SGHAT, CDR2 FQNNGV. V was pared by 5 bases and J by 5 bases, with 17 bases of the junction left unmatched. The CDR3 runs 17 residues. DNA of the CDR3: TGTGCCAGCAGCCACGTTGGCGGAAGCGGGAGTAGGAACGAGCAGTACTTC. Residues: CASSHVGGSGSRNEQYF.

The chain links TRBV28 to TRBJ2-7; D may be TRBD2 (6 bases). V shed 4 bases and J shed 4 bases, with 17 bases lying between them. Germline CDR1 and CDR2: MDHEN and SYDVKM. CDR3 length: 15 residues. The CDR3 reads CASSSARLGGYEQYF. The CDR3 DNA sequence: TGTGCCAGCAGTTCTGCCAGACTAGGTGGATACGAGCAGTACTTC.

This clone has a handful of counts. The chain links TRBV6-5 to TRBJ2-7, with TRBD2 matching over 8 bases. The CDR3 has 12 amino acids. The germline V gene encodes CDR1 MNHEY and CDR2 SVGAGI. With V trimmed by 10 bases and J by 7 bases, 9 bases remained unmatched. The CDR3 spells CATSRGAGEQYF. The CDR3, as DNA: TGTGCCACCTCGCGGGGGGCCGGGGAGCAGTACTTC.

DNA of the CDR3: TGTGCCAGCAGTTTAGGCAAAACCTACGAGCAGTACTTC. Translating it yields CASSLGKTYEQYF. The chain carries TRBV12-3 or TRBV12-4 and TRBJ2-7; D call uncertain. The CDR3 spans 13 residues. V shed 1 base and J shed 2 bases, with 6 bases lying between them.

CDR3 in DNA: TGTGCCAGCAGCTTAGGACAGGGCGACGAGCAGTACTTC. Its translation is CASSLGQGDEQYF. The chain is built from TRBV11-2 and TRBJ2-7; 7 nucleotides align to TRBD1. The CDR3 has 13 amino acids. Germline V gives CDR1 SGHAT, CDR2 FQNNGV. Unmatched junction bases numbered 2, after V lost 1 base and J lost 5 bases.

The chain employs TRBV7-9 and TRBJ2-7; 8 positions agree with TRBD2. CDR3 size: 15 residues. Germline V gene data show CDR1 as SEHNR and CDR2 as FQNEAQ (reference sequence). The junction had 7 bases not matched to a gene; V was cut back by 3 bases and J by 3 bases. CDR3 region: CASSLIMSGSYEQYF. Here the CDR3 DNA reads TGTGCCAGCAGCTTGATAATGAGCGGGAGCTACGAGCAGTACTTC.

The chain links TRBV6-5 to TRBJ1-5; 7 positions agree with TRBD1. Germline CDR1 MNHEY, CDR2 SVGAGI. Unmatched junction bases numbered 7, after V lost 2 bases and J lost 3 bases. The length of the CDR3 is 16 residues. This CDR3 reads CASSYIDRDPNQPQHF. The CDR3 DNA follows: TGTGCCAGCAGTTACATAGACAGGGACCCCAATCAGCCCCAGCATTTT.

The rearrangement uses TRBV29-1 and TRBJ1-2; D is possibly TRBD1 (5 bases). V lost 5 bases to trimming and J lost 4 bases, with 11 bases between them. The CDR3 runs to 12 residues. In germline, CDR1 is SQVTM, CDR2 ANQGSEA. CDR3 loop: CSVRQGTYGYTF. CDR3 sequence (DNA): TGCAGCGTTAGGCAGGGTACCTATGGCTACACCTTC. The whole variable domain, filled in from reference TRBV29-1 and TRBJ1-2, reads SAVISQKPSRDICQRGTSLTIQCQVDSQVTMMFWYRQQPGQSLTLIATANQGSEATYESGFVIDKFPISRPNLTFSTLTVSNMSPEDSSIYLCSVRQGTYGYTFGSGTRLTVV.

This clone appeared a single time. The CDR3: CASSQAQEEKLFF. In DNA, the CDR3 is TGTGCCAGCTCACAGGCCCAGGAAGAAAAACTGTTTTTT. J is TRBJ1-4 and V is TRBV18; no reliable D call. CDR3 length: 13 residues. Germline V gene sequence: CDR1 KGHSH, CDR2 LQKENI. Trimming left V 4 bases short and J 8 bases short, with 11 bases between.

The V gene is TRBV29-1, the J gene TRBJ2-5, with D maybe TRBD2 (5 bases). The CDR3 contains 12 residues. V gave up 4 bases and J gave up 5 bases, with 11 bases separating them. The germline CDR1 and CDR2 sequences are SQVTM and ANQGSEA. CDR3 loop: CSVAAEAETQYF. The DNA of the CDR3 is TGCAGCGTTGCGGCGGAGGCGGAGACCCAGTACTTC.

This clone was picked up one time. The CDR3: CASSSKGNIRDYGYTF. The CDR3 DNA sequence: TGTGCCAGCAGTTCCAAGGGGAACATACGGGACTATGGCTACACCTTC. The chain uses TRBV27 and TRBJ1-2, with D tentatively TRBD1 (5 bases). CDR1 is MNHEY, CDR2 SMNVEV, per germline (reference sequence). The CDR3 extends over 16 amino acids. V lost 4 bases and J lost 3, with 18 bases in between.

The CDR3 sequence: CAIRRGTSGSGAQYF. CDR3 nucleotide sequence: TGTGCCATCAGGCGGGGGACTAGCGGGAGCGGGGCCCAGTACTTC. The rearrangement links TRBV7-8 to TRBJ2-5; 14 positions match TRBD2. J lost 9 bases, V lost 10 bases, and 13 bases had no gene match. CDR3 length: 15 amino acids. The V gene's germline CDR1 is SGHVS and CDR2 FQNEAQ.

The chain carries TRBV29-1 and TRBJ1-2; 9 positions match TRBD1. The CDR3 is made up of 14 amino acids. With V trimmed by 7 bases and J by 8 bases, 14 bases remained unmatched. Germline V gene sequence: CDR1 SQVTM, CDR2 ANQGSEA. CDR3 nucleotide sequence: TGCAGCGCCTCCGCGGGACAGGGTGTTAACGGCTACACCTTC. Protein sequence: CSASAGQGVNGYTF. The full variable domain, in which reference TRBV29-1 and TRBJ1-2 provide the parts outside the CDR3, is SAVISQKPSRDICQRGTSLTIQCQVDSQVTMMFWYRQQPGQSLTLIATANQGSEATYESGFVIDKFPISRPNLTFSTLTVSNMSPEDSSIYLCSASAGQGVNGYTFGSGTRLTVV.

V gene TRBV7-3 combines with J gene TRBJ2-3; 8 nucleotides align to TRBD1. The CDR3 runs 13 residues. CDR1 and CDR2 from the germline V gene are SGHTA and FQGTGA. V lost 5 bases, J lost 7 bases, and 5 bases stayed unmatched. The CDR3 DNA is TGTGCCAGCAGCCCCGACAGGGGCAATACGCAGTATTTT. It encodes CASSPDRGNTQYF.

The chain has TRBV19 and TRBJ1-5; 12 bases agree with TRBD1. In germline, CDR1 is LNHDA, CDR2 SQIVND (reference sequence). Unmatched junction bases numbered 12, after V lost 5 bases and J lost 7 bases. The CDR3 loop spans 17 amino acids. The CDR3 DNA sequence: TGTGCCAGTAGTTTCGGGACAGGGGGCGTCAGTGGCCAGCCCCAGCATTTT. It is translated as CASSFGTGGVSGQPQHF.